Below are 23 T cell receptor beta chains sequenced from a single sample in a study of beta chain features in type 1 diabetes. Overall study results and limits: Type 1 diabetes patients showed a moderate but significant shortening of TCRB CDR3s in all four CD4+ subsets.

All of the isolated RNA was reverse transcribed, so expressed TCRB transcripts were sequenced. TCRdb's copy holds only in-frame clones and misses some; the assay was immunoSEQ multiplex PCR. The sample shows about 710,000 clones, about 14% of them seen only once. Their target antigens are unknown. Sequenced: naive CD4+ T cells from blood. All receptors come from a man aged 18 to 35 with type 1 diabetes.

V is TRBV29-1 and J is TRBJ1-1; unclear D gene. Looked up from germline, CDR1 is SQVTM and CDR2 is ANQGSEA. V gave up 7 bases and J gave up 2 bases, with 8 bases separating them. The CDR3 runs to 11 residues. The CDR3 bases are TGCAGCGCTTATGAAAACACTGAAGCTTTCTTT. Translated, it gives CSAYENTEAFF.

The chain joins TRBV6-6 to TRBJ2-7; D is perhaps TRBD1 (6 bases). Per germline, CDR1 MNHNY and CDR2 SVGAGI (reference sequence). This CDR3 region has 14 residues. V lost 0 bases to trimming and J lost 5 bases, with 11 bases between them. In nucleotides, the CDR3 is TGTGCCAGCAGTTACTCAACAGGGCGCGACGAGCAGTACTTC. Translated: CASSYSTGRDEQYF.

The gene calls are TRBV7-9 and TRBJ2-7, with 9 bases that match TRBD1. Germline assignment: CDR1 SEHNR and CDR2 FQNEAQ (reference sequence). V shed 3 bases and J 5 bases; nucleotides not matched to a gene: 8. This CDR3 spans 15 amino acids. The CDR3 coding sequence is TGTGCCAGCAGCTTTTTACGGACAGGGGTCCACGAGCAGTACTTC. It translates to CASSFLRTGVHEQYF.

This clone has only a few counts. The V call is TRBV6-5, the J call TRBJ2-3; 10 bases fit TRBD2. V lost 5 bases to trimming and J lost 1 base; unmatched junction nucleotides: 3. The CDR3 contains 15 residues. Germline assignment: CDR1 MNHEY and CDR2 SVGAGI. The CDR3 nucleotides read TGTGCCAGCAGTCCTAGCGGGGGTGGCACAGATACGCAGTATTTT. This codes for CASSPSGGGTDTQYF.

The rearrangement links TRBV6-5 to TRBJ1-2; D gene ambiguous. This CDR3 is built from 13 residues. V gave up 5 bases and J gave up 0 bases, with 7 bases separating them. Germline V CDR1 and CDR2: MNHEY, SVGAGI. The CDR3 nucleotides are TGTGCCAGCAGTCAAAGGGCTAACTATGGCTACACCTTC. Protein: CASSQRANYGYTF.

This clone came up a few times. CDR3 amino acids: CAISLGLEETQYF. CDR3 sequence (DNA): TGTGCCATCAGTCTCGGACTGGAAGAGACCCAGTACTTC. This chain connects TRBV10-3 to TRBJ2-5; maybe TRBD2 (5 bases). The CDR3 has 13 amino acids. CDR1 ENHRY and CDR2 SYGVKD come from the germline V gene. V was pared by 5 bases and J by 3 bases, with 10 bases between.

This clone has a handful of counts. The rearrangement uses TRBV7-9 and TRBJ2-3; D unclear. Germline loops: CDR1 SEHNR, CDR2 FQNEAQ (reference sequence). V dropped 5 bases and J dropped 10 bases, with 7 bases sitting between them. This CDR3 contains 10 residues. CDR3 in amino acids: CASSPPAQYF. The CDR3 nucleotides are TGTGCCAGCAGCCCACCGGCGCAGTATTTT.

This clone was observed a few times. V usage is TRBV29-1 and J usage is TRBJ1-1, with unresolved D. CDR3 length: 12 residues. Germline-derived CDR1 and CDR2 are SQVTM and ANQGSEA. V dropped 4 bases and J dropped 1 base, with 7 bases sitting between them. CDR3 in DNA: TGCAGCGTTGCTGGGTGGAACACTGAAGCTTTCTTT. Residues: CSVAGWNTEAFF.

The V call is TRBV7-9, the J call TRBJ2-1; D unclear. Germline CDR1 and CDR2: SEHNR and FQNEAQ (reference sequence). The CDR3 is made up of 13 amino acids. Between the trimmed V and J ends, which lost 3 bases and 3 bases, there was a span of 6 bases. The CDR3 protein is CASSLALYNEQFF. In nucleotides, the CDR3 is TGTGCCAGCAGCTTGGCCCTCTACAATGAGCAGTTCTTC.

V gene TRBV20-1 combines with J gene TRBJ2-3; no reliable D call. V was cut by 7 bases and J by 6 bases, with 11 bases left in between. Germline assignment: CDR1 DFQATT and CDR2 SNEGSKA (reference sequence). The CDR3 has 11 amino acids. For the CDR3, the DNA is TGCAGTGGGAGAAGGGCGGATACGCAGTATTTT. It yields the protein CSGRRADTQYF.

The rearrangement links TRBV18 to TRBJ1-6; TRBD1 is a possible D gene (5 bases). V was shortened by 3 bases and J by 9 bases, with 21 bases between the two germline ends. The CDR3 covers 17 residues. Germline assignment: CDR1 KGHSH and CDR2 LQKENI. CDR3 residues: CASSPIPLRGIGSPLHF. The CDR3 DNA is TGTGCCAGCTCACCGATCCCGCTACGGGGGATCGGTTCACCCCTCCACTTT.

The CDR3, as DNA: TGTGCCAGCAGTGGTGGGGACAGCTCGAACACCGGGGAGCTGTTTTTT. It yields the protein CASSGGDSSNTGELFF. The chain carries TRBV2 and TRBJ2-2, with TRBD1 identical over 7 bases. Germline CDR1 SNHLY, CDR2 FYNNEI. The CDR3 length is 16 residues. V gave up 4 bases and J gave up 0 bases; unmatched junction bases: 5.

J is TRBJ2-3 and V is TRBV6-5, with D maybe TRBD2 (5 bases). CDR1 and CDR2 (germline): MNHEY, SVGAGI. The V end lost 0 bases, the J end lost 7 bases, and 11 bases lay between the germline ends. The CDR3 loop spans 14 amino acids. The CDR3, as DNA: TGTGCCAGCAGTTACTCGGCCGAGGGAAATACGCAGTATTTT. It translates to CASSYSAEGNTQYF.

The rearrangement joins TRBV18 to TRBJ1-2; 7 nucleotides agree with TRBD1. The CDR3 totals 15 residues. In germline, CDR1 is KGHSH, CDR2 LQKENI. V shed 0 bases, J shed 8 bases, and the junction held 9 bases outside the gene matches. CDR3 in amino acids: CASSPPYRGFGGYTF. CDR3 coding DNA: TGTGCCAGCTCACCACCTTACAGGGGATTCGGCGGCTACACCTTC.

The J gene is TRBJ1-1, the V gene TRBV30; D is unclear. Trimming pared 3 bases from V and 0 bases from J, leaving 8 bases between. This CDR3 region has 13 residues. The germline V gene has CDR1 GTSNPN and CDR2 SVGIG (reference sequence). CDR3 in DNA: TGTGCCTGGAGGGCACACGTGAACACTGAAGCTTTCTTT. This translates into CAWRAHVNTEAFF.

The J gene is TRBJ2-2, the V gene TRBV5-4; no clear D gene. There are 14 residues in the CDR3. V gave up 3 bases and J gave up 8 bases, with 14 bases separating them. Germline-derived CDR1 and CDR2 are SGHNT and YYREEE (reference sequence). The CDR3 is CASSSSTGYGELFF. The CDR3 DNA reads as TGTGCCAGCAGCTCTTCGACCGGGTATGGGGAGCTGTTTTTT.

This clone was observed a handful of times. The gene calls are TRBV10-1 and TRBJ2-1, with D hard to call. The ends were cut back, 3 bases at V and 4 bases at J, with 10 bases in the middle. Germline V gives CDR1 WNHNN, CDR2 SYGVQD (reference sequence). This CDR3 has 14 residues. The CDR3: CASSERAFYNEQFF. CDR3 bases: TGCGCCAGCAGTGAAAGGGCGTTTTACAATGAGCAGTTCTTC.

The chain employs TRBV5-1 and TRBJ2-3, with D tentatively TRBD1 or TRBD2 (5 bases each). Germline-derived CDR1 and CDR2 are SGHRS and YFSETQ. CDR3 length: 16 residues. Trimming took off 0 bases at V and 3 bases at J, with 14 bases between the two ends. The CDR3 loop is CASSLAGQGVTDTQYF. The CDR3 DNA is TGCGCCAGCAGCTTGGCGGGTCAGGGAGTGACAGATACGCAGTATTTT.

V is TRBV5-4 and J is TRBJ1-4; the D gene is possibly TRBD1 (6 bases). The CDR3 extends over 14 amino acids. The V gene's germline CDR1 is SGHNT and CDR2 YYREEE (reference sequence). V was pared by 0 bases and J by 7 bases, with 10 bases between. The CDR3 is CASSLARTAEKLFF. In nucleotides, the CDR3 is TGTGCCAGCAGCTTGGCCCGGACAGCTGAAAAACTGTTTTTT. Looking up the rest from reference TRBV5-4 and TRBJ1-4 gives the full variable domain: ETGVTQSPTHLIKTRGQQVTLRCSSQSGHNTVSWYQQALGQGPQFIFQYYREEENGRGNFPPRFSGLQFPNYSSELNVNALELDDSALYLCASSLARTAEKLFFGSGTQLSVL.

This clone was detected only a few times. V gene TRBV5-6 combines with J gene TRBJ2-2; D assignment may be TRBD1 or TRBD2 (5 bases each). Germline-derived CDR1 and CDR2 are SGHDT and YYEEEE. V shed 1 base and J shed 3 bases, with 16 bases lying between them. The CDR3 loop spans 17 amino acids. CDR3 nucleotide sequence: TGTGCCAGCAGCTTGTCCCCGGGGCAGAGATACACCGGGGAGCTGTTTTTT. Its translation is CASSLSPGQRYTGELFF.

This clone came up a few times. V is TRBV30 and J is TRBJ2-1, with D maybe TRBD1 (6 bases). V was pared by 2 bases and J by 5 bases, with 10 bases between. Germline V gives CDR1 GTSNPN, CDR2 SVGIG (reference sequence). The CDR3 length is 13 residues. In DNA form, the CDR3 reads TGTGCCTGGAGTAGGGGGACCAACAATGAGCAGTTCTTC. Amino acids: CAWSRGTNNEQFF.

V is TRBV5-1 and J is TRBJ2-7; D gene uncertain. Between the trimmed V and J ends, which lost 0 bases and 0 bases, there was a span of 4 bases. The CDR3 extends over 13 amino acids. CDR1 is SGHRS, CDR2 YFSETQ, per germline. The CDR3 DNA reads TGCGCCAGCAGCTTGGAGAACTCCTACGAGCAGTACTTC. It is translated as CASSLENSYEQYF. Together with reference TRBV5-1 and TRBJ2-7, the CDR3 gives the full variable domain: KAGVTQTPRYLIKTRGQQVTLSCSPISGHRSVSWYQQTPGQGLQFLFEYFSETQRNKGNFPGRFSGRQFSNSRSEMNVSTLELGDSALYLCASSLENSYEQYFGPGTRLTVT.

The V call is TRBV2, the J call TRBJ2-5; D might be TRBD1 (5 bases). Germline assignment: CDR1 SNHLY and CDR2 FYNNEI. V was cut by 4 bases and J by 5 bases, with 11 bases left in between. The CDR3 sequence is 13 residues long. CDR3 region: CASSAMKGETQYF. In DNA, the CDR3 is TGTGCCAGCAGTGCTATGAAGGGGGAGACCCAGTACTTC.